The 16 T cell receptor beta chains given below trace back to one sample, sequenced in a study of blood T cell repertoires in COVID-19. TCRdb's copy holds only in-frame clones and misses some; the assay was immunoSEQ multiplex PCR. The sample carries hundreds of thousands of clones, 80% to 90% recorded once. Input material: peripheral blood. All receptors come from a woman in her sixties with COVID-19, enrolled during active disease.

In DNA form, the CDR3 reads TGCGCCAGCAGCTTCTCAGGGGGCCCCCTAGAGACCCAGTACTTC. Translated: CASSFSGGPLETQYF. The chain joins TRBV5-1 to TRBJ2-5; 8 bases are shared with TRBD1. The CDR3 loop spans 15 amino acids. CDR1 and CDR2 from the germline V gene are SGHRS and YFSETQ. V dropped 2 bases and J dropped 4; count of bases not matched to a gene: 7. The full variable domain, rest sourced from reference TRBV5-1 and TRBJ2-5, is KAGVTQTPRYLIKTRGQQVTLSCSPISGHRSVSWYQQTPGQGLQFLFEYFSETQRNKGNFPGRFSGRQFSNSRSEMNVSTLELGDSALYLCASSFSGGPLETQYFGPGTRLLVL.

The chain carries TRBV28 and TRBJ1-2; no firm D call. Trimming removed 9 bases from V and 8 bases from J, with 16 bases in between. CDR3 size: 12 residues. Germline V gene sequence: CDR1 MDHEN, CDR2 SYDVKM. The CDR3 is CASWQNPYGYTF. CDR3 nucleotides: TGTGCCAGTTGGCAGAACCCTTACGGCTACACCTTC.

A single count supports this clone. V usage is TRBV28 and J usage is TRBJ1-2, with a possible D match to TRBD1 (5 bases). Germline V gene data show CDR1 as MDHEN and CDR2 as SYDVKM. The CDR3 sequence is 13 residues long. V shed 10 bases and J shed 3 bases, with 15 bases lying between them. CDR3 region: CATSVGLYYGYTF. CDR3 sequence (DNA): TGTGCCACATCTGTGGGGCTCTACTATGGCTACACCTTC.

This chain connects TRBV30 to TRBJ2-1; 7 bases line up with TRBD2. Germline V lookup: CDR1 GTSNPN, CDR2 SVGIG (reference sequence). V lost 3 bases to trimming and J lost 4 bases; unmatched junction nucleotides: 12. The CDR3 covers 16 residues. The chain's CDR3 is CAWSDTTSSRYNEQFF. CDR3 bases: TGTGCCTGGAGCGACACGACTAGCTCCCGTTACAATGAGCAGTTCTTC.

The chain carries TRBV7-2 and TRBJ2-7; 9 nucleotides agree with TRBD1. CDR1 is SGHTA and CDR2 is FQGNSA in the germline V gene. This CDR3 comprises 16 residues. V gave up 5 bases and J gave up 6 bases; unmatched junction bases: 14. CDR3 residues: CASSVGQGSFGSEQYF. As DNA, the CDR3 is TGTGCCAGCAGCGTAGGACAGGGGAGTTTTGGATCCGAGCAGTACTTC.

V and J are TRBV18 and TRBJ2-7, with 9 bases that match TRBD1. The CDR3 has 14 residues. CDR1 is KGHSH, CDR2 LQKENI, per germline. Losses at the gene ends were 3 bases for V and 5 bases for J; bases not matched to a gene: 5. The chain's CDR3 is CASSPRQGGDEQYF. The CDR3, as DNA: TGTGCCAGCTCACCCCGACAGGGGGGGGACGAGCAGTACTTC.

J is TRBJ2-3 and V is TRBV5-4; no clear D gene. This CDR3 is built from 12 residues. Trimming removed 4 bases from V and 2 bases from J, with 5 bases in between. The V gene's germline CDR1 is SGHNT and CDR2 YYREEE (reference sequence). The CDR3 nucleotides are TGTGCCAGCAGCAAATACACAGATACGCAGTATTTT. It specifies CASSKYTDTQYF. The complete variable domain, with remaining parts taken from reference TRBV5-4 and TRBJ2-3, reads ETGVTQSPTHLIKTRGQQVTLRCSSQSGHNTVSWYQQALGQGPQFIFQYYREEENGRGNFPPRFSGLQFPNYSSELNVNALELDDSALYLCASSKYTDTQYFGPGTRLTVL.

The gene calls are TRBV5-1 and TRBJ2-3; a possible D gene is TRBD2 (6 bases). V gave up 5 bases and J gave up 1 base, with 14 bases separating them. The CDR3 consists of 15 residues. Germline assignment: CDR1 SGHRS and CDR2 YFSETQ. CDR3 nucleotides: TGCGCCAGCAGGGAGGGGACTGGGCGCACAGATACGCAGTATTTT. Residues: CASREGTGRTDTQYF.

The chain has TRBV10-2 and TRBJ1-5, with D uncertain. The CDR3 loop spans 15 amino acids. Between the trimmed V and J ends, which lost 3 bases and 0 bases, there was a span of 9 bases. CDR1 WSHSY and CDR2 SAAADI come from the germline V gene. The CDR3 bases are TGCGCCAGCAGTGAAAAACGGTTTAGCAATCAGCCCCAGCATTTT. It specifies CASSEKRFSNQPQHF.

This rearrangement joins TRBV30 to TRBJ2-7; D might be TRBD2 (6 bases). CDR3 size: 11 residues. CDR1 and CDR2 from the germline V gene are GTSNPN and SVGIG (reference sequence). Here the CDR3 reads CASGRAYEQYF. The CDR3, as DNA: TGTGCGTCCGGGAGAGCCTACGAGCAGTACTTC.

DNA of the CDR3: TGTGCCAGTAAAATATCAGGGGAGGGACTTGATTCACCCCTCCACTTT. It yields the protein CASKISGEGLDSPLHF. The J gene is TRBJ1-6, the V gene TRBV19, with D perhaps TRBD1 (6 bases). Looked up from germline, CDR1 is LNHDA and CDR2 is SQIVND (reference sequence). The CDR3 sequence is 16 residues long. Trimming pared 7 bases from V and 8 bases from J, leaving 21 bases between. Supplemented by reference TRBV19 and TRBJ1-6, the full variable domain reads DGGITQSPKYLFRKEGQNVTLSCEQNLNHDAMYWYRQDPGQGLRLIYYSQIVNDFQKGDIAEGYSVSREKKESFPLTVTSAQKNPTAFYLCASKISGEGLDSPLHFGNGTRLTVT.

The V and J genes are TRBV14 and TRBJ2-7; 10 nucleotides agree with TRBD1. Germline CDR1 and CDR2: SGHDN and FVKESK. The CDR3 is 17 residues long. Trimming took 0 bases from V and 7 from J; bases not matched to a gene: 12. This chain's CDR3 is CASSQERGLTGGGEQYF. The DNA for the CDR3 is TGTGCCAGCAGCCAAGAGAGGGGCTTGACAGGGGGCGGGGAGCAGTACTTC.

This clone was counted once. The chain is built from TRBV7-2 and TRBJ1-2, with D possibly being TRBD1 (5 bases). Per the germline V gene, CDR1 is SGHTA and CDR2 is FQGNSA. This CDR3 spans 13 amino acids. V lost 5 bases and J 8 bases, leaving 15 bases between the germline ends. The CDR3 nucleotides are TGTGCCAGCAGCGCCTGGACAATTGGAGGCTACACCTTC. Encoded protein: CASSAWTIGGYTF.

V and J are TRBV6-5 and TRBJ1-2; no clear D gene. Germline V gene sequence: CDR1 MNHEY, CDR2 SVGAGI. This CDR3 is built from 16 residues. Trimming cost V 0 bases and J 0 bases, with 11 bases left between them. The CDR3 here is CASSYSPLGPNYGYTF. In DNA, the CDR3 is TGTGCCAGCAGTTACTCCCCCCTGGGCCCTAACTATGGCTACACCTTC.

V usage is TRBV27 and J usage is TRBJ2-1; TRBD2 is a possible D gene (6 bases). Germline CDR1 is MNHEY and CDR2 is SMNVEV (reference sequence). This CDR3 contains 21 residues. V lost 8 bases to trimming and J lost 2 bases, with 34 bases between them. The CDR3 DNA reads TGTGCCAGCCTCCAACGGTATACACGGGACTTAAGCCCCCAGGCCTACAATGAGCAGTTCTTC. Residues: CASLQRYTRDLSPQAYNEQFF.

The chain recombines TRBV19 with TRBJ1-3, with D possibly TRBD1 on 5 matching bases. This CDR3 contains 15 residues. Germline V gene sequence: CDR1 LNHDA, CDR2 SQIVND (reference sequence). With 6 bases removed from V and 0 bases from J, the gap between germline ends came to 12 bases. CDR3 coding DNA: TGTGCCAGTAGCGCTTTAGACAGCTCTGGAAACACCATATATTTT. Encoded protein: CASSALDSSGNTIYF.